These 9 T cell receptor beta chains were sequenced from one sample in a study of T cell changes during pregnancy in multiple sclerosis. This table comes from immunoSEQ multiplex PCR, and its TCRdb copy is limited to in-frame clones, with some not included. The repertoire holds about 70,000 clones, with 91% as singletons. Here the sequenced sample was peripheral blood, taken in the first trimester of pregnancy. These receptors were obtained from a female donor with multiple sclerosis, enrolled in a pregnancy study.

This clone was counted between two and nine times. The J gene is TRBJ2-7, the V gene TRBV28, with a weak D call TRBD1 (7 bases). V lost 7 bases and J lost 1, with 20 bases in between. The germline V gene encodes CDR1 MDHEN and CDR2 SYDVKM. The CDR3 covers 16 residues. The CDR3 nucleotides read TGTGCCAGCACCCCAACCGCGGGGACAGCTTCCTACGAGCAGTACTTC. It is translated as CASTPTAGTASYEQYF. The entire variable domain, with the rest obtained from reference TRBV28 and TRBJ2-7, is as follows: DVKVTQSSRYLVKRTGEKVFLECVQDMDHENMFWYRQDPGLGLRLIYFSYDVKMKEKGDIPEGYSVSREKKERFSLILESASTNQTSMYLCASTPTAGTASYEQYFGPGTRLTVT.

This rearrangement joins TRBV5-4 to TRBJ2-3, with 9 bases identical to TRBD2. In germline, CDR1 is SGHNT, CDR2 YYREEE (reference sequence). V shed 3 bases and J 2 bases; nucleotides not matched to a gene: 13. The CDR3 extends over 18 amino acids. The CDR3 nucleotides are TGTGCCAGCAGCTCGGCTAGCGGGATGTTCCCGTTCACAGATACGCAGTATTTT. Its protein is CASSSASGMFPFTDTQYF.

The chain has TRBV6-1 and TRBJ2-7, with D perhaps TRBD1 (6 bases). Per germline, CDR1 MNHNS and CDR2 SASEGT. V dropped 1 base and J dropped 3 bases, with 10 bases sitting between them. The CDR3 totals 14 residues. The CDR3 is CASSEVYRDYEQYF. The DNA of the CDR3 is TGTGCCAGCAGTGAAGTCTACAGGGACTACGAGCAGTACTTC.

V and J are TRBV9 and TRBJ1-3, with unresolved D. CDR3 length: 15 amino acids. CDR1 is SGDLS, CDR2 YYNGEE, per germline. The V and J ends lost 4 bases and 4 bases respectively, with 15 bases between them. CDR3 coding DNA: TGTGCCAGCAGCCCCCCAAGTGGCAGGGGAAACACCATATATTTT. As protein: CASSPPSGRGNTIYF.

The chain links TRBV7-9 to TRBJ2-7, with TRBD2 matching over 8 bases. Looked up from germline, CDR1 is SEHNR and CDR2 is FQNEAQ (reference sequence). This CDR3 is 13 amino acids long. Trimming cost V 4 bases and J 6 bases; bases outside gene matches: 5. The CDR3 loop reads CASSSGGGFEQYF. Here the CDR3 DNA reads TGTGCCAGCAGCTCCGGGGGGGGGTTCGAGCAGTACTTC.

The chain combines TRBV6-5 with TRBJ1-4; 10 positions agree with TRBD1. V lost 4 bases, J lost 8 bases, and 10 bases stayed unmatched. The length of the CDR3 is 16 residues. CDR1 is MNHEY and CDR2 is SVGAGI in the germline V gene. Here the CDR3 reads CASSSLAGQGREKLFF. The CDR3 nucleotides read TGTGCCAGCAGTTCGTTAGCGGGACAGGGGAGGGAAAAACTGTTTTTT.

The CDR3 nucleotides are TGTGCCAGCAGCCCAGGGTACAGGGGGGACACTGAAGCTTTCTTT. It translates to CASSPGYRGDTEAFF. This chain links TRBV7-3 with TRBJ1-1; 8 bases align to TRBD1. The V gene end was trimmed by 5 bases and the J gene end by 3 bases; junction bases not matched to a gene: 8. In germline, CDR1 is SGHTA, CDR2 FQGTGA. The CDR3 totals 15 residues.

The V and J genes are TRBV28 and TRBJ1-1, with D unresolved. The CDR3 covers 15 residues. Trimming shortened V by 5 bases and J by 5 bases, and 18 bases separated the two germline ends. Per the germline V gene, CDR1 is MDHEN and CDR2 is SYDVKM. CDR3 amino acids: CASSMRSDPRTEAFF. In DNA form, the CDR3 reads TGTGCCAGCAGTATGCGAAGCGACCCGAGGACTGAAGCTTTCTTT.

V and J are TRBV6-6 and TRBJ1-1; TRBD1 matches at 8 bases. This CDR3 contains 15 residues. The trim removed 5 bases at V and 5 bases at J, leaving 10 bases unmatched. Germline V gene lookup returns CDR1 MNHNY and CDR2 SVGAGI (reference sequence). CDR3 loop: CASSTSGGSVTEAFF. The CDR3 bases are TGTGCCAGCAGTACCTCAGGGGGCTCGGTTACTGAAGCTTTCTTT.